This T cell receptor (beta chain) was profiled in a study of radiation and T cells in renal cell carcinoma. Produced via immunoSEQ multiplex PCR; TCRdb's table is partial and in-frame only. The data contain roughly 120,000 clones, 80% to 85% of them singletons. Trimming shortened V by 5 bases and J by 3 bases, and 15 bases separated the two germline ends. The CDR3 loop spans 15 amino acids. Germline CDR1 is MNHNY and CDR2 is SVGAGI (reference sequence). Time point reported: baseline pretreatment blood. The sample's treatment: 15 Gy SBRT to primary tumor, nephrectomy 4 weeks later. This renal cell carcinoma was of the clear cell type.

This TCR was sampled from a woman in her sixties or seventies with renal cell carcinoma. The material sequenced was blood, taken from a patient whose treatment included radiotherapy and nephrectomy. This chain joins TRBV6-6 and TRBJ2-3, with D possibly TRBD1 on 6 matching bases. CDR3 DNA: TGTGCCAGCAGTCTACGGACAGATCCTACAGATACGCAGTATTTT. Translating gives CASSLRTDPTDTQYF.